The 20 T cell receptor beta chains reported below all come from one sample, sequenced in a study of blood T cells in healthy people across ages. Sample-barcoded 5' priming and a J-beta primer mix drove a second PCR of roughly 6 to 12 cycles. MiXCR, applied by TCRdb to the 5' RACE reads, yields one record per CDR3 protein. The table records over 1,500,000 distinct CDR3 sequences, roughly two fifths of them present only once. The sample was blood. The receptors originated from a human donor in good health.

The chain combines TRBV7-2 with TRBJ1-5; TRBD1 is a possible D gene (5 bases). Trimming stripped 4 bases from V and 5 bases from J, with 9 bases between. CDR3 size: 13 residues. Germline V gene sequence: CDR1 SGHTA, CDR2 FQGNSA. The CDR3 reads CASSSQGYQPQHF. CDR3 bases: TGTGCCAGCAGCTCCCAGGGTTATCAGCCCCAGCATTTT.

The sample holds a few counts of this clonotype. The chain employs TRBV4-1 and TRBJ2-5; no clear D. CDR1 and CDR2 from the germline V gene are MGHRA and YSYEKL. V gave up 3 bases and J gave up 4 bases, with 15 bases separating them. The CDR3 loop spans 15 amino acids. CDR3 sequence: CASSQAPGLGETQYF. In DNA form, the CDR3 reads TGCGCCAGCAGCCAGGCGCCTGGGTTAGGAGAGACCCAGTACTTC.

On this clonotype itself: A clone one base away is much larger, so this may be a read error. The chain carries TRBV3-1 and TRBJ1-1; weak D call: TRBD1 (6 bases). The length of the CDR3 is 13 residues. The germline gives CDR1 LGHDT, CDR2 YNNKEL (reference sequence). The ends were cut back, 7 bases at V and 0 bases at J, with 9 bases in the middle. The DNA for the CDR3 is TGTGCCAGCACCTGGGACATGAACACTGAAGCTTTCTTT. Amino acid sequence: CASTWDMNTEAFF.

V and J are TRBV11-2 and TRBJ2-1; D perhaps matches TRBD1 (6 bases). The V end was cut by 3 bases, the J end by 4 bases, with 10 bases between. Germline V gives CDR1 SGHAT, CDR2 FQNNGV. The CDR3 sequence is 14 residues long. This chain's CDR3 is CASSLLDSYNEQFF. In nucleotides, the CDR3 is TGTGCCAGCAGCTTGCTGGACAGTTACAATGAGCAGTTCTTC.

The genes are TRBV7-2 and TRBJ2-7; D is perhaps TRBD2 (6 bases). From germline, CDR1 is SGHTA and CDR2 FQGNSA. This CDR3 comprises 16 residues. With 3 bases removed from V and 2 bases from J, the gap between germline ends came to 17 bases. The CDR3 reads CASSFPTERVAYEQYF. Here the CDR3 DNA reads TGTGCCAGCAGCTTCCCCACGGAGCGGGTGGCCTACGAGCAGTACTTC.

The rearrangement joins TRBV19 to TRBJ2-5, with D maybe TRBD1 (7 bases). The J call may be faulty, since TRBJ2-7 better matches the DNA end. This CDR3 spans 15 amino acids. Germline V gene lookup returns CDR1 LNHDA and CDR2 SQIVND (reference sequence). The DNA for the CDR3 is TGTGCCAGTAGTATAGAGGCAGGGGGGAGGTACGAGCAGTACTTC. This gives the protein CASSIEAGGRYEQYF.

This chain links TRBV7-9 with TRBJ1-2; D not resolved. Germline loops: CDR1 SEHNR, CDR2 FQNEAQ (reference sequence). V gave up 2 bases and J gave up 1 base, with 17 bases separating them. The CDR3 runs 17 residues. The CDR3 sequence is CASSLSHRQLDNYGYTF. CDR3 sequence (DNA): TGTGCCAGCAGCTTATCACATCGGCAGTTAGATAACTATGGCTACACCTTC.

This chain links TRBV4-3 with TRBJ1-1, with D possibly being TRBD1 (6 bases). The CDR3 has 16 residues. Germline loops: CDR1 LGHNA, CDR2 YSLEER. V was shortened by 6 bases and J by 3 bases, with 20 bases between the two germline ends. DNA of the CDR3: TGCGCCAGCAGTCGAAATTACAGGGTAAGGGACACTGAAGCTTTCTTT. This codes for CASSRNYRVRDTEAFF.

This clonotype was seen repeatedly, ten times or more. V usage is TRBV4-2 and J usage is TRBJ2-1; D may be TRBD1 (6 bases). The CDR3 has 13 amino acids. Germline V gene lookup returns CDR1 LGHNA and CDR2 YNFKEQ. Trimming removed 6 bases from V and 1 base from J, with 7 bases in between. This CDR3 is CASSQGSYNEQFF. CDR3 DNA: TGTGCCAGCAGTCAGGGGTCCTACAATGAGCAGTTCTTC.

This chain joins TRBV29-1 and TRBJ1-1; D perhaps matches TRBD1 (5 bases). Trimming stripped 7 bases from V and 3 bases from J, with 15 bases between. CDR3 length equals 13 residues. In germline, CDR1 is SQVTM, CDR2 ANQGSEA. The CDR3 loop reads CSAAGWGDTEAFF. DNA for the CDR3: TGCAGCGCCGCCGGGTGGGGGGACACTGAAGCTTTCTTT.

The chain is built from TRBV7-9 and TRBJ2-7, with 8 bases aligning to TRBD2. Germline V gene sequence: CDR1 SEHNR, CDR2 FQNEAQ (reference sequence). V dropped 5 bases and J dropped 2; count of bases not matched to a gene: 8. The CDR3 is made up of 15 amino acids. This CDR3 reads CASSPRSGVAYEQYF. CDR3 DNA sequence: TGTGCCAGCAGCCCCCGTAGCGGGGTGGCCTACGAGCAGTACTTC.

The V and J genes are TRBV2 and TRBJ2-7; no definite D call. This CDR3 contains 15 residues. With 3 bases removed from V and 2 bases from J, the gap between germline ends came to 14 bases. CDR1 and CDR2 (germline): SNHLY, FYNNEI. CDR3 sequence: CASSEWSGSPYEQYF. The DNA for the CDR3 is TGTGCCAGCAGTGAGTGGTCGGGTTCCCCCTACGAGCAGTACTTC.

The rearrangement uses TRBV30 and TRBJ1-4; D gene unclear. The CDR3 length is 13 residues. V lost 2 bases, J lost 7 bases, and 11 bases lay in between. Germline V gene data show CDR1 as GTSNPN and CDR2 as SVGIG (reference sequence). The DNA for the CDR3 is TGTGCCTGGAGTAGAGGGTATGGTGAAAAACTGTTTTTT. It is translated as CAWSRGYGEKLFF.

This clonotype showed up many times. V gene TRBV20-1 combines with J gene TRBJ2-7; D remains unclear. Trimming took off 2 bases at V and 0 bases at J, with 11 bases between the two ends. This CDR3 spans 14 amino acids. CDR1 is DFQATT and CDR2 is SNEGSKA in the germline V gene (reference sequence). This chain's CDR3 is CSARFSASSYEQYF. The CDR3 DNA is TGCAGTGCTAGATTTTCCGCGAGCTCCTACGAGCAGTACTTC.

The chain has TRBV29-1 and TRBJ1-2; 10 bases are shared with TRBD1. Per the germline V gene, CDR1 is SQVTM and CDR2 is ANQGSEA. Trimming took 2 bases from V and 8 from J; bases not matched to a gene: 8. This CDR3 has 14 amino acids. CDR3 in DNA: TGCAGCGTTGAACCTAGACAGGGGGCAAGGGGCTACACCTTC. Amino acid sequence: CSVEPRQGARGYTF.

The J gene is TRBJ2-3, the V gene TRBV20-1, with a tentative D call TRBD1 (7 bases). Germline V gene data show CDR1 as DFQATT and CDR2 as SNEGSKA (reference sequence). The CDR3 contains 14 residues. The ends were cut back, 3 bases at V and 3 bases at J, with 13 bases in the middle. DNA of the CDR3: TGCAGTGCTAGTGACCCAGGGGGGACAGATACGCAGTATTTT. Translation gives CSASDPGGTDTQYF.

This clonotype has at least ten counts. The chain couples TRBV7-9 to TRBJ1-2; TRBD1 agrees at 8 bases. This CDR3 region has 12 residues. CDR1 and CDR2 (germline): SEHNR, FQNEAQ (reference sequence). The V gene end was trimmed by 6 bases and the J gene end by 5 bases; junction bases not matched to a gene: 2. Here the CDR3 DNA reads TGTGCCAGCAGTCGGACAGGGTATGGCTACACCTTC. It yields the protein CASSRTGYGYTF.

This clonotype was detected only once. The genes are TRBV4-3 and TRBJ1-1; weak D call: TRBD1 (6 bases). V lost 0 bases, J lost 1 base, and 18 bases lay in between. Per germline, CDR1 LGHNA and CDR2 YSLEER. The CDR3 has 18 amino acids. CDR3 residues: CASSQEPYYREGNTEAFF. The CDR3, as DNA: TGCGCCAGCAGCCAAGAACCATACTACAGGGAGGGGAACACTGAAGCTTTCTTT.

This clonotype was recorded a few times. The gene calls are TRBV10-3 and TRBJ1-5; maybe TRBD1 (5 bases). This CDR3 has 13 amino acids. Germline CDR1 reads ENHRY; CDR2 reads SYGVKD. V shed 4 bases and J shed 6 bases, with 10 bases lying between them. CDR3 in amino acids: CAISAGAAQPQHF. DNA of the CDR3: TGTGCCATCAGTGCCGGGGCTGCTCAGCCCCAGCATTTT.

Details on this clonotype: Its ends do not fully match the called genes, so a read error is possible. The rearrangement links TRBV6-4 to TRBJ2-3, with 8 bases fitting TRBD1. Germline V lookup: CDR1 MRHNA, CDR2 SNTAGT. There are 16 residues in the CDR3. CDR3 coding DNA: TGTGCCAACAGTCCCGGGACAGGAGTCCCAACAGATACGCAGTATTTT. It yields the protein CANSPGTGVPTDTQYF.